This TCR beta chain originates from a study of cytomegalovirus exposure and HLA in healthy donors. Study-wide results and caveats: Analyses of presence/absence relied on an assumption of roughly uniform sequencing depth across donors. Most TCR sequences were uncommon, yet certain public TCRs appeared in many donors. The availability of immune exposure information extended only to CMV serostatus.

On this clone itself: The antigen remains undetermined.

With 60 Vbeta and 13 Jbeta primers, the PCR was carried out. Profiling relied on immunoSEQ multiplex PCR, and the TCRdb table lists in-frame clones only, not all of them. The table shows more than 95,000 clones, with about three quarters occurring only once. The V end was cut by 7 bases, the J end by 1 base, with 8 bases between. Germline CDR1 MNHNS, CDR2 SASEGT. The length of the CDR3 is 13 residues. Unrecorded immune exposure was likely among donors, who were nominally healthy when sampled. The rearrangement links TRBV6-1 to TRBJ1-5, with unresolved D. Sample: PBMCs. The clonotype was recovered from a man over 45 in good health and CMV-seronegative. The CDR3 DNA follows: TGTGCCAGCAAAAGGGAGAGCAATCAGCCCCAGCATTTT. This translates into CASKRESNQPQHF.